One and the same sample provided the 2 T cell receptor beta chains below, sequenced in a study of T cells in Graves' hyperthyroidism and ophthalmopathy. RNA transcripts served as the template for amplifying TCR beta CDR3 regions. The TCR CDR3 first-round RT-PCR relied on the HTBI primer set. One entry per CDR3 protein results from TCRdb running MiXCR on the multiplex PCR reads. The sample consists of 540,000 or so distinct CDR3 sequences, approximately 15% of them appearing once. Sequencing was carried out using blood. Receptor source: a woman between 25 and 40 years old with Graves' hyperthyroidism.

This clonotype was recorded once. This chain links TRBV4-1 with TRBJ2-7; TRBD2 matches 8 bases. The CDR3 covers 16 residues. Germline lookup yields CDR1 MGHRA and CDR2 YSYEKL. The V segment lost 4 bases and the J segment 5 bases; nucleotides outside the gene matches: 13. CDR3 nucleotide sequence: TGCGCCAGCAGCCGAATGCCGGGACTAGAGTACAACGAGCAGTACTTC. Amino acid sequence: CASSRMPGLEYNEQYF.

This clonotype appeared many times. The chain has TRBV27 and TRBJ1-5; possibly TRBD1 for D (5 bases). Germline values: CDR1 MNHEY, CDR2 SMNVEV (reference sequence). The CDR3 is 15 amino acids. The V end was cut by 2 bases, the J end by 2 bases, with 10 bases between. CDR3 nucleotide sequence: TGTGCCAGCAGTTTAGGGGGAGGTGGCAATCAGCCCCAGCATTTT. Its protein is CASSLGGGGNQPQHF.